This T cell receptor (beta chain) was retrieved from a study of cytomegalovirus exposure and HLA in healthy donors. This CDR3 is 14 amino acids long. V lost 5 bases, J lost 6 bases, and 14 bases lay in between. Germline V gives CDR1 SGHAT, CDR2 FQNNGV. Using immunoSEQ multiplex PCR, the repertoire was profiled, and TCRdb retains in-frame clones only, with some absent. The profile covers around 99,000 clones, with 88% appearing a single time and approximately 2.3% taken by the ten largest. The rearrangement uses TRBV11-2 and TRBJ1-5, with D perhaps TRBD1 (5 bases). This clonotype was obtained from a woman aged 18-29 years in good health and CMV-seronegative. Sequences were obtained from PBMCs. The CDR3 DNA is TGTGCCAGCAGCGCCGGGCAGGGAAGTCAGCCCCAGCATTTT. Its translation is CASSAGQGSQPQHF. Drawing the rest from reference TRBV11-2 and TRBJ1-5, the complete variable domain is EAGVAQSPRYKIIEKRQSVAFWCNPISGHATLYWYQQILGQGPKLLIQFQNNGVVDDSQLPKDRFSAERLKGVDSTLKIQPAKLEDSAVYLCASSAGQGSQPQHFGDGTRLSIL.